This record covers a single T cell receptor (beta chain). These data come from a study of blood T cell repertoires in COVID-19. Original handling: Reference gene primer amplification gave estimated nucleated cell counts. Clones were sequenced by immunoSEQ multiplex PCR, and TCRdb holds only the in-frame ones, with some missing. V, J and clone size were drawn from that table, and D and trimming were deduced from the DNA. The table includes a few hundred thousand clones, approximately 82% detected once. This CDR3 has 12 residues. The germline gives CDR1 LNHDA, CDR2 SQIVND (reference sequence). V dropped 3 bases and J dropped 1 base, with 3 bases sitting between them. Participants came from roughly 25 US areas, aged roughly 18 to 89 years.

The origin of this receptor is a man aged 40-50 years who had recovered from COVID-19. Sequencing was performed on PBMCs or T cells enriched from blood (not recorded which). The J gene is TRBJ1-2, the V gene TRBV19; no reliable D call. This CDR3 is CASSIYNYGYTF. The CDR3 nucleotides read TGTGCCAGTAGTATTTATAACTATGGCTACACCTTC.